A selection of T cell receptor beta chains follows, all from one sample in a study of response to subunit inactivated influenza vaccine. MiXCR, applied by TCRdb to the RT-PCR reads, yields one record per CDR3 protein. Here the sample spans about half a million distinct CDR3 sequences, 7.6% being singletons. The input for sequencing was PBMCs from blood, taken around 2 years after vaccination. These TCRs come from a man aged 50 to 69 who received an inactivated influenza vaccine. Both conserved end residues are part of each CDR3. The D gene is left open where the match is weak. Size values are once, few and many counts, or a class for expanded clones, and some rows have none.

d_call j_call clone_size v_call cdr3_aa cdr3_nt
NA TRBJ2-2 many TRBV5-1 CASSLVGATNTGELFF TGCGCCAGCAGCTTGGTAGGGGCGACGAACACCGGGGAGCTGTTTTTT
TRBD2 TRBJ2-1 NA TRBV6-5 CASSFPGTSEQFF TGTGCCAGCAGTTTCCCCGGGACTAGCGAGCAGTTCTTC
TRBD2 TRBJ2-1 NA TRBV5-1 CASSLRGGVGNEQFF TGCGCCAGCAGCTTACGGGGGGGCGTGGGCAATGAGCAGTTCTTC
NA TRBJ2-2 few TRBV5-1 CASSLSRDLNTGELFF TGCGCCAGCAGCTTGAGTCGGGACCTGAACACCGGGGAGCTGTTTTTT
NA TRBJ2-2 few TRBV20-1 CSARDWGATGELFF TGCAGTGCTAGAGATTGGGGGGCCACCGGGGAGCTGTTTTTT
NA TRBJ2-7 few TRBV7-8 CASSSRTVVYEQYF TGTGCCAGCAGCTCGCGGACCGTGGTCTACGAGCAGTACTTC
TRBD1 TRBJ2-1 many TRBV2 CASSERGQGTYNEQFF TGTGCCAGCAGTGAACGAGGACAGGGGACCTACAATGAGCAGTTCTTC
NA TRBJ1-1 many TRBV7-9 CASSRIRGGRVVTEAFF TGTGCCAGCAGCCGAATCCGGGGGGGGAGGGTAGTCACTGAAGCTTTCTTT
NA TRBJ2-1 NA TRBV4-1 CASSPMDRLSYNEQFF TGCGCCAGCAGCCCCATGGACCGCCTCTCCTACAATGAGCAGTTCTTC
NA TRBJ2-5 NA TRBV12-3/TRBV12-4 CASRRTVETQYF TGTGCCAGCCGTAGGACAGTCGAGACCCAGTACTTC
NA TRBJ1-4 few TRBV2 CASSEVPGPRNEKLFF TGTGCCAGCAGTGAGGTACCCGGTCCGCGAAATGAAAAACTGTTTTTT
NA TRBJ2-1 few TRBV21-1 CASSKGLAGGNEQFF TGTGCCAGCAGCAAAGGGCTAGCGGGAGGCAATGAGCAGTTCTTC
NA TRBJ2-7 many TRBV12-3/TRBV12-4 CASSLARGWQYF TGTGCCAGCAGTTTAGCTAGGGGGTGGCAGTACTTC
TRBD1 TRBJ2-2 NA TRBV7-6 CASSLDGNRGTGELFF TGTGCCAGCAGCTTAGATGGCAACAGGGGCACCGGGGAGCTGTTTTTT
NA TRBJ2-7 NA TRBV27 CASSLLTGPAYEQYF TGTGCCAGCAGTTTATTGACAGGTCCTGCCTACGAGCAGTACTTC
NA TRBJ2-7 few TRBV5-1 CASSHLQGTYEQYF TGCGCCAGCAGCCATTTACAGGGTACCTACGAGCAGTACTTC
TRBD2 TRBJ2-1 few TRBV30 CAWRSGGRPPAYNEQFF TGTGCCTGGAGATCTGGCGGGAGACCTCCTGCTTACAATGAGCAGTTCTTC
NA TRBJ2-6 NA TRBV6-2/TRBV6-3 CASSTLQGANVLTF TGTGCCAGCAGTACGTTACAGGGGGCCAACGTCCTGACTTTC
NA TRBJ2-1 few TRBV20-1 CSAPPRVGRNEQFF TGCAGTGCCCCACCCAGGGTTGGCAGAAATGAGCAGTTCTTC
NA TRBJ1-3 many TRBV2 CASNRFPALGNTIYF TGTGCCAGCAATCGTTTTCCGGCATTGGGAAACACCATATATTTT
NA TRBJ1-2 few TRBV12-3/TRBV12-4 CASSLKSGLGYTF TGTGCCAGCAGTTTAAAGTCAGGGCTAGGCTACACCTTC
TRBD1 TRBJ1-2 NA TRBV5-1 CASSWDREYGYTF TGCGCCAGCAGTTGGGACAGGGAGTATGGCTACACCTTC
TRBD2 TRBJ2-7 few TRBV9 CASSVGGGLADEQYF TGTGCCAGCAGCGTAGGAGGGGGACTAGCGGACGAGCAGTACTTC
NA TRBJ1-1 many TRBV10-3 CAISERGNLARNTEAFF TGTGCCATCAGTGAGAGGGGCAACCTCGCGCGGAACACTGAAGCTTTCTTT
TRBD2 TRBJ2-3 few TRBV20-1 CSESGRGDTQYF TGCAGTGAGAGCGGGAGAGGCGATACGCAGTATTTT
TRBD1 TRBJ1-3 few TRBV15 CATSTKPGQLGNTIYF TGTGCCACCAGCACCAAACCGGGACAGCTTGGAAACACCATATATTTT
NA TRBJ1-4 many TRBV5-1 CASSSTATNEKLFF TGCGCCAGCAGCTCTACAGCAACTAATGAAAAACTGTTTTTT
NA TRBJ2-2 few TRBV9 CASSVAGDNNAGELFF TGTGCCAGCAGCGTAGCGGGGGATAACAACGCCGGGGAGCTGTTTTTT
NA TRBJ2-1 many TRBV29-1 CSVEAGGTYNEQFF TGCAGCGTTGAAGCCGGGGGTACCTACAATGAGCAGTTCTTC
NA TRBJ2-1 NA TRBV10-3 CAISEDSNEQFF TGTGCCATCAGTGAGGACTCCAATGAGCAGTTCTTC
TRBD1 TRBJ1-4 NA TRBV12-3/TRBV12-4 CASRKGQANEKLFF TGTGCCAGCAGAAAGGGACAGGCTAATGAAAAACTGTTTTTT
TRBD2 TRBJ2-2 many TRBV6-5 CASSYSRLRTSGAGELFF TGTGCCAGCAGTTACTCGAGGTTAAGAACTAGCGGGGCCGGGGAGCTGTTTTTT